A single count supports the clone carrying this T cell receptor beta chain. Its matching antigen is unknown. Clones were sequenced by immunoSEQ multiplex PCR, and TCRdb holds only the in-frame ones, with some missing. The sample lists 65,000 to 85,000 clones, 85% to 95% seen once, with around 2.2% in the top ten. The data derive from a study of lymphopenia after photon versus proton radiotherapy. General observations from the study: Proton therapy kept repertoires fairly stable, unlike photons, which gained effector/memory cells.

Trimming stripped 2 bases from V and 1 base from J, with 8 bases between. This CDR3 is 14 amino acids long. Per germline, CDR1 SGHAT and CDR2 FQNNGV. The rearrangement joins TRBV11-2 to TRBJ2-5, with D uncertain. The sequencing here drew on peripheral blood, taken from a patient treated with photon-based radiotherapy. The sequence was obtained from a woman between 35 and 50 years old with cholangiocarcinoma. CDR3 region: CASSLIRLQETQYF. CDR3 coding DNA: TGTGCCAGCAGCTTAATTAGGCTCCAAGAGACCCAGTACTTC.